The clone carrying this TCR beta chain showed up just once. The antigen is not known. These data come from a study of T cell responses to AZD1222 COVID-19 vaccine. Study summary: Analysis merged second doses at about 4 or about 12 weeks.

Overall study findings and caveats: Clonal diversity was possibly underestimated; the donors were predominantly white British and more often female. In all cases, repertoires were sampled only after the peak T cell response. At 160-218 and 743-854, vaccine-associated CD4 TCRs were dominant, and they spanned spike.

Produced via immunoSEQ multiplex PCR; TCRdb's table is partial and in-frame only. The sample has more than 150,000 clones; 91% are singletons. CDR1 is SGHAT and CDR2 is FQNNGV in the germline V gene. The length of the CDR3 is 16 residues. The germline V and J ends were trimmed by 1 base and 6 bases, with 19 bases remaining between them. The clonotype comes from an adult in good health. The chain links TRBV11-2 to TRBJ2-7; D is uncertain. The starting material was peripheral blood, obtained on day 0 of AZD1222 vaccination. The CDR3 nucleotides read TGTGCCAGCAGCTTAGGAGGCAGCGTACTGACTCTCGAGCAGTACTTC. Protein: CASSLGGSVLTLEQYF.